The source of this TCR beta chain is a study of blood T cell repertoires in COVID-19. Assignments of participants to cohorts depended upon their own reported clinical history. V was clipped by 3 bases and J by 1 base, with 9 bases between them. Germline V gene data show CDR1 as SGHRS and CDR2 as YFSETQ. The CDR3 extends over 14 amino acids. Clones were read by immunoSEQ multiplex PCR, and TCRdb kept only the in-frame ones, dropping some. The repertoire consists of a few hundred thousand clones, with around 87% occurring once and the leading ten covering approximately 1.9%. The receptor was isolated from a middle-aged man in a cohort exposed to, infected with or recovered from COVID-19 (not recorded which). Source material: PBMCs or T cells enriched from blood (not recorded which). The genes are TRBV5-1 and TRBJ2-3; tentative D call: TRBD2 (5 bases). Written as DNA, the CDR3 is TGCGCCAGCAGCTCCAGCGGTGGCACAGATACGCAGTATTTT. It yields the protein CASSSSGGTDTQYF.